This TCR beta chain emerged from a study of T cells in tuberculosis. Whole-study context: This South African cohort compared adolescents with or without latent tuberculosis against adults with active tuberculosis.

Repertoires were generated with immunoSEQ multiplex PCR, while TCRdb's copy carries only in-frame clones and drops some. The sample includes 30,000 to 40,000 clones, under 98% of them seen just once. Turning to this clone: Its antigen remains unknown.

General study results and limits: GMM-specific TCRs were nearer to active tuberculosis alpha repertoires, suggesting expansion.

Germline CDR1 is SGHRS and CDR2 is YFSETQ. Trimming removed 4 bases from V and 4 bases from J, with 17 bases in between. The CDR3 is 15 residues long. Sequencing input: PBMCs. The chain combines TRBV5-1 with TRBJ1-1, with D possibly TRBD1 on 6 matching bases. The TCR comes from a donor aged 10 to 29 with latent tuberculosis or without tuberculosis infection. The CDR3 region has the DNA TGCGCCAGCAGCGTAATACAGGGTGCGGGCACTGAAGCTTTCTTT. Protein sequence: CASSVIQGAGTEAFF.